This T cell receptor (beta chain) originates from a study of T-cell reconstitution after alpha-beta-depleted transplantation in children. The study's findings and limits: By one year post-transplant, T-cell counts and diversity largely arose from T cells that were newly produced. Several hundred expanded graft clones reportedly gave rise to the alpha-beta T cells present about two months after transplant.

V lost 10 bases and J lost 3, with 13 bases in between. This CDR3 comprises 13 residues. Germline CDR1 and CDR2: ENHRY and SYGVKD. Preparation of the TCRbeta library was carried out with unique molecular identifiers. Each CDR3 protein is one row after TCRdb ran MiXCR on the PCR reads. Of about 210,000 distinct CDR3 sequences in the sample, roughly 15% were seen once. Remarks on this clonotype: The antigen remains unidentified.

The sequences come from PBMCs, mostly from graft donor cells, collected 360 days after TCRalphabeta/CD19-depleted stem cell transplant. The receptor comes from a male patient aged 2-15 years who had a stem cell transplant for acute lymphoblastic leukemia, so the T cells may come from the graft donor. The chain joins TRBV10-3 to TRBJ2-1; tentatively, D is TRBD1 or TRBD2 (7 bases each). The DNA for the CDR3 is TGTGCCACCAGGGGGGGCCGCTACAATGAGCAGTTCTTC. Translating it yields CATRGGRYNEQFF.